This entry lists 2 T cell receptor beta chains sequenced from one sample in a study of cytomegalovirus exposure and HLA in healthy donors. Libraries were prepared by immunoSEQ multiplex PCR; TCRdb keeps only in-frame clonotypes and omits some of them. Counted here are about 140,000 clones, about four fifths occurring once; the ten biggest clones make up approximately 1.5%. Sample: PBMCs. The receptors come from a woman younger than 45 in good health and CMV-seronegative.

The rearrangement links TRBV19 to TRBJ1-5; no clear D. Germline-derived CDR1 and CDR2 are LNHDA and SQIVND (reference sequence). The CDR3 is made up of 12 amino acids. V gave up 8 bases and J gave up 7 bases, with 12 bases separating them. CDR3: CASEEGGQPQHF. The CDR3, as DNA: TGTGCCAGTGAGGAAGGAGGGCAGCCCCAGCATTTT.

The rearrangement uses TRBV5-1 and TRBJ1-2; 7 bases line up with TRBD1. The CDR3 loop spans 15 amino acids. Germline CDR1 and CDR2: SGHRS and YFSETQ. V lost 0 bases, J lost 2 bases, and 4 bases stayed unmatched. The CDR3 here is CASSLALTGNYGYTF. The CDR3 DNA reads as TGCGCCAGCAGCTTGGCCCTGACAGGGAACTATGGCTACACCTTC.